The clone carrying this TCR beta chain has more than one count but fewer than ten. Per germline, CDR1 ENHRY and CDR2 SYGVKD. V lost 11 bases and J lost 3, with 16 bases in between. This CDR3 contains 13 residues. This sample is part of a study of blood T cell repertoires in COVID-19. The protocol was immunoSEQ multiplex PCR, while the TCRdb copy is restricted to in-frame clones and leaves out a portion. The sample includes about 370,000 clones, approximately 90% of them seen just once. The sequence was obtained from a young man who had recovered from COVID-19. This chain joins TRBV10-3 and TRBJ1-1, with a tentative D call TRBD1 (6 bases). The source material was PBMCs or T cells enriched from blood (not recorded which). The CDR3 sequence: CAARTRGDTEAFF. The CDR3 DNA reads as TGTGCCGCACGGACTAGGGGGGACACTGAAGCTTTCTTT.